This T cell receptor beta chain stems from a study of blood T cell repertoires in COVID-19. The CDR3 extends over 14 amino acids. The germline V gene has CDR1 LGHNA and CDR2 YSLEER. Trimming removed 5 bases at V and 2 bases at J, with 7 bases between. In the original processing: Estimation of nucleated cell counts relied on the amplification of reference gene primers. Assay used: immunoSEQ multiplex PCR; TCRdb lists only in-frame clones, some missing. The V and J calls and clone size are taken from that table; D and trimming were inferred from the DNA. This sample carries fewer than 110,000 clones, about 90% of them seen once, and the ten largest clones take 4% to 6%.

The sequence was collected from a man aged 35 to 55 with active or convalescent COVID-19. Specimen: peripheral blood. V gene TRBV4-3 combines with J gene TRBJ1-6; D is perhaps TRBD1 (5 bases). The CDR3 DNA reads as TGCGCCAGCAGCGGAGGGGCCTATAATTCACCCCTCCACTTT. Protein: CASSGGAYNSPLHF.